This TCR beta chain was sequenced for a study of beta chain features in type 1 diabetes. Overall study context: Analysis included over 100,000,000 sorted cells drawn from all samples.

J gave up 0 bases and V 4 bases, and 3 bases lay outside the gene matches. CDR3 length: 15 amino acids. Germline V gene sequence: CDR1 MNHEY, CDR2 SMNVEV (reference sequence). Every isolated RNA sample was fully reverse transcribed, so sequencing captured expressed TCRB transcripts. Approximately 3.6 million reads per sample on average were obtained from naive, central memory and regulatory T cell samples. This table comes from immunoSEQ multiplex PCR, and its TCRdb copy is limited to in-frame clones, with some not included. The sample contains about 340,000 clones, approximately 13% of which appear only once. Of note for this clone: What it binds is not known.

Study-wide results and limits: In cDNA sequencing, cells with high TCR expression could be over-represented. Type 1 diabetes patients had moderately but significantly shorter TCRB CDR3s in all four CD4+ subsets. Reduced insertions and increased deletions marked VDJ junctions in type 1 diabetes patients.

The sequenced sample was naive CD4+ T cells from blood. This TCR came from a young woman with type 1 diabetes. This chain links TRBV27 with TRBJ2-3; 8 bases fit TRBD1. The CDR3 here is CASSYRDRSTDTQYF. The CDR3 coding sequence is TGTGCCAGCAGTTACCGGGACAGGAGCACAGATACGCAGTATTTT.